This T cell receptor (beta chain) was identified in a study of lung T cells in sarcoidosis with Löfgren's syndrome. The CDR3 spans 11 residues. Germline V gene lookup returns CDR1 MNHNS and CDR2 SASEGT. Trimming removed 7 bases at V and 2 bases at J, with 5 bases between. This clonotype was counted at least ten times. One entry per CDR3 protein, called by TCRdb with MiXCR from the reads. Among under 20,000 distinct CDR3 sequences listed, 20% to 25% were seen once. This TCR was recovered from a human donor with sarcoidosis (Löfgren's syndrome or another form), or a control subject (not recorded which). Sequenced input: CD4+ T cells from bronchoalveolar lavage. The rearrangement links TRBV6-1 to TRBJ1-1; no definite D call. The CDR3 here is CASTRNTEAFF. Written as DNA, the CDR3 is TGTGCCAGCACCCGAAACACTGAAGCTTTCTTT.